This TCR beta chain was retrieved from a study of blood T cell repertoires in COVID-19. Using immunoSEQ multiplex PCR, the repertoire was profiled, and TCRdb retains in-frame clones only, with some absent. The data hold 95,000 to 150,000 clones, with approximately 90% observed a single time. The germline CDR1 and CDR2 sequences are MNHEY and SVGAGI. Deletions cut 0 bases from V and 2 bases from J, with 5 bases between. The CDR3 contains 13 residues. This TCR derives from a man aged 45-60 years with acute or convalescent COVID-19. The sequenced material came from peripheral blood. This chain joins TRBV6-5 and TRBJ2-7; D is ambiguous. The CDR3 DNA reads as TGTGCCAGCAGTTACTCTCTCGCCTACGAGCAGTACTTC. Translating it yields CASSYSLAYEQYF.